This T cell receptor beta chain stems from a study of early T cells in non-severe SARS-CoV-2 infection. Whole-study context: RNA in bulk from unsorted whole blood was sequenced, and chains were unpaired. Study-wide findings and caveats: VDJdb matches were skewed toward anti-spike CD8 T cell responses.

This clonotype showed up many times. Its antigen remains unidentified. The TCR library protocol was used to attach unique molecular identifiers. These identifiers were attached to individual cDNA molecules. TCRdb recomputed calls from the 5' RACE reads with MiXCR, one row per CDR3 protein. The table shows more than 80,000 distinct CDR3 sequences, with 16% occurring only once. The receptor comes from an adult who was a healthcare worker with PCR-confirmed SARS-CoV-2 infection or an uninfected control (not recorded which). The sample consisted of whole blood.

CDR3 region: CAISDQRTTSTDTQYF. CDR3 sequence (DNA): TGTGCCATCAGTGATCAGCGGACGACAAGCACAGATACGCAGTATTTT. J is TRBJ2-3 and V is TRBV10-3; possible D gene TRBD2, 5 bases. This CDR3 has 16 residues. CDR1 and CDR2 (germline): ENHRY, SYGVKD. Trimming removed 3 bases from V and 0 bases from J, with 13 bases in between.